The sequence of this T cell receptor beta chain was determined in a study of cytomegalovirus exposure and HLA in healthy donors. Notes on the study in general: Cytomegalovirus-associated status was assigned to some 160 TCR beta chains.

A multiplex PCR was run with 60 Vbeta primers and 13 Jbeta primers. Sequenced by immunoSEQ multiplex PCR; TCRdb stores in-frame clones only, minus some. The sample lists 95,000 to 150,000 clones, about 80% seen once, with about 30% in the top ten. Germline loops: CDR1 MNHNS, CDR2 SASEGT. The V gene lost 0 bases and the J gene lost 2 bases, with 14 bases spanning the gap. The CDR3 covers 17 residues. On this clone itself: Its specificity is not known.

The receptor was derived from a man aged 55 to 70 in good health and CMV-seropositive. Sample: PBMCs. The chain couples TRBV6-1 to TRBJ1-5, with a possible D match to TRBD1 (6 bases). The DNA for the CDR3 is TGTGCCAGCAGTGAAGCGTTTCAGGGGTCGGGCAATCAGCCCCAGCATTTT. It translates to CASSEAFQGSGNQPQHF.